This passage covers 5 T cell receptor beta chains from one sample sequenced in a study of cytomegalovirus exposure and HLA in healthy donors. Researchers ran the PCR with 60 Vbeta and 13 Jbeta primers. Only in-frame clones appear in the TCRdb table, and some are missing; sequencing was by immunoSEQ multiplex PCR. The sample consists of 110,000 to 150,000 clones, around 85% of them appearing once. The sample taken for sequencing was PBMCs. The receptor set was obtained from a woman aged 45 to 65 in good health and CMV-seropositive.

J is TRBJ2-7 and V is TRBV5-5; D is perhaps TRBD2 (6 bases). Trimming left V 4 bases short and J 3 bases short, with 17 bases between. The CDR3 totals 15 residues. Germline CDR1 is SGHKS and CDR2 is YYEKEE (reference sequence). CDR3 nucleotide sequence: TGTGCCAGCAGCCTTACTTTCGGGGGAATCTACGAGCAGTACTTC. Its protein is CASSLTFGGIYEQYF.

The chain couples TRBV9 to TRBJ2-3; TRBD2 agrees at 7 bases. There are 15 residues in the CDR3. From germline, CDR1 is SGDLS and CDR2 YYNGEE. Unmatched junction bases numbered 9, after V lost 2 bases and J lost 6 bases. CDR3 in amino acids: CASSVAGDRRDTQYF. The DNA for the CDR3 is TGTGCCAGCAGCGTTGCGGGGGATAGACGCGATACGCAGTATTTT.

The CDR3 DNA reads TGCGCCAGCAGCTTGGTCACGGGGGACTATGGCTACACCTTC. It codes for CASSLVTGDYGYTF. V usage is TRBV5-1 and J usage is TRBJ1-2; TRBD1 is a possible D gene (5 bases). Looked up from germline, CDR1 is SGHRS and CDR2 is YFSETQ. V was pared by 0 bases and J by 3 bases, with 9 bases between. The CDR3 is made up of 14 amino acids.

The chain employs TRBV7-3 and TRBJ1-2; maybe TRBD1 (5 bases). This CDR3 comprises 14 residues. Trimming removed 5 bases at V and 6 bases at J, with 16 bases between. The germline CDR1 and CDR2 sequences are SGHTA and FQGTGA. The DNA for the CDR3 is TGTGCCAGCAGCCCAACAGGCCCCACCGATGGCTACACCTTC. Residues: CASSPTGPTDGYTF.

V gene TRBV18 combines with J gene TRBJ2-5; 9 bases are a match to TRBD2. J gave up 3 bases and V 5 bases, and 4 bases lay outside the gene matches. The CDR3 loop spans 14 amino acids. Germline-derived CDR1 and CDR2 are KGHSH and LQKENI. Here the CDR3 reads CASSMGLAEETQYF. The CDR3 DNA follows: TGTGCCAGCTCAATGGGACTAGCAGAAGAGACCCAGTACTTC.